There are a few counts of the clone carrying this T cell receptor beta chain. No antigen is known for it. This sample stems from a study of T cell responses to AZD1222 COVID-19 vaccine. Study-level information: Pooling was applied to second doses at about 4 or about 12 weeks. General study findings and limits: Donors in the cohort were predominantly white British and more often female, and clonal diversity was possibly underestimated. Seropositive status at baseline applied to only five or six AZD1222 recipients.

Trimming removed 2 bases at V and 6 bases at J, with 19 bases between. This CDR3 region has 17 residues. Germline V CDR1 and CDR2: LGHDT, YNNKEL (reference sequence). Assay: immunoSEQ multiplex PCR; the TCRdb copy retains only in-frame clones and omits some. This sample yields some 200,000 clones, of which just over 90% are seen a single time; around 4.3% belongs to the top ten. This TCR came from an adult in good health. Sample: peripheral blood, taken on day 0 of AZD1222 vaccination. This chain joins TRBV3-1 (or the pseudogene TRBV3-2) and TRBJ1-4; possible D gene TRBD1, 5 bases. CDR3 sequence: CASSQSPAGASYEKLFF. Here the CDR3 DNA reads TGTGCCAGCAGCCAATCCCCAGCCGGGGCATCCTATGAAAAACTGTTTTTT.